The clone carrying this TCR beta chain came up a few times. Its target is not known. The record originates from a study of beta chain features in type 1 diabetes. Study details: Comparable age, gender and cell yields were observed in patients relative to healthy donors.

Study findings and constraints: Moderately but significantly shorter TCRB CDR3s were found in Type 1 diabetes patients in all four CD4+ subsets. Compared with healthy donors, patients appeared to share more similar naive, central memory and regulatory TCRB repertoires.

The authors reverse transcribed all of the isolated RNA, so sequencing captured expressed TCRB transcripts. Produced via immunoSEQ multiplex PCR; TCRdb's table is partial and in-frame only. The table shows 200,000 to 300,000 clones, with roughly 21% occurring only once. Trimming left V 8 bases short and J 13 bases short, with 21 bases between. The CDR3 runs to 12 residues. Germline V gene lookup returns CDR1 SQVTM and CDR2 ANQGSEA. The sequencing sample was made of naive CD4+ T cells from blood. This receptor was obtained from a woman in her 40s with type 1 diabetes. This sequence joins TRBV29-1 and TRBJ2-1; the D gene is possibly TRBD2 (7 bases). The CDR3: CSSEGGSGNQFF. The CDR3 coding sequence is TGCAGCTCCGAGGGGGGGTCGGGAAATCAGTTCTTC.